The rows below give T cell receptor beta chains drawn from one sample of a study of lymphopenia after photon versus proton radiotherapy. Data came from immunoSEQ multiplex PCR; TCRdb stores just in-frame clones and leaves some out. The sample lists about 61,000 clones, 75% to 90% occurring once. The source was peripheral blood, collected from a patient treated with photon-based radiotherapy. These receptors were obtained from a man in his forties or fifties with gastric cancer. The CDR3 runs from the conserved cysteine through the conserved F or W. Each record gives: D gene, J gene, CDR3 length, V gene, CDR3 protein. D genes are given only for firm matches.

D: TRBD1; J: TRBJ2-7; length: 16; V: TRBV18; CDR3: CASSRKAGQGAYEQYF
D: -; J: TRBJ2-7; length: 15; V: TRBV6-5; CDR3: CASSYSQDYSYEQYF
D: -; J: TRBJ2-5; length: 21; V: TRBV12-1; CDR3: CASSLLPCGGERDILGETQYF
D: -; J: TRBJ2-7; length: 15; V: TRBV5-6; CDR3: CASSLDRVLTYEQYF
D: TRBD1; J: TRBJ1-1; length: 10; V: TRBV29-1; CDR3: CSVYKGAAFF
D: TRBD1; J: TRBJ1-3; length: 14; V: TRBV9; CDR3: CASSDRGSGNTIYF
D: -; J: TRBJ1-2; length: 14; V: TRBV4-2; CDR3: CASSQVGQRDGYTF
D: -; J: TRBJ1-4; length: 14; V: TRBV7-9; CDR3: CASSRRQTNEKLFF
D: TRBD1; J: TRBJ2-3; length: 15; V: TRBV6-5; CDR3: CASSYEGARTDTQYF
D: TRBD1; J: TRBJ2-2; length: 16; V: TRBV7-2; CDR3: CASSLAAILDRSELFF
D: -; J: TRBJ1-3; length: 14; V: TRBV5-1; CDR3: CARRREYPWNTIYF
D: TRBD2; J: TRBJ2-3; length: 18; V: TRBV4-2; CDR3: CASSYGGLAGRHTDTQYF
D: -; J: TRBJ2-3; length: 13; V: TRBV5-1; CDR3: CASTQAGADTQYF
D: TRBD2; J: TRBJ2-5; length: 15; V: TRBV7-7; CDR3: CASSLGLAGKETQYF
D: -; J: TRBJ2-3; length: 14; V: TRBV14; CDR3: CASSPRFPVNTQYF
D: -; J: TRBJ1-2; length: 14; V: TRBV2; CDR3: CASRYQGPVYGYTF
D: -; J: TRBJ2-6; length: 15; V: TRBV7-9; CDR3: CASSFEGAGANVLTF
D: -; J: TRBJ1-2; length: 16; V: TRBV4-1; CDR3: CASSQMGQGGDYGYTF
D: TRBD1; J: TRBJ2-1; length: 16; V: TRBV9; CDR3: CASSPDAGQAYNEQFF
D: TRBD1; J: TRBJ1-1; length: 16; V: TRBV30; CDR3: CAWSWGQGAWGTEAFF
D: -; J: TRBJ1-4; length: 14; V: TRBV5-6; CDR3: CASSFSNWNEKLFF
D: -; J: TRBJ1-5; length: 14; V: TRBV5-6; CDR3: CASSPGVGYQPQHF
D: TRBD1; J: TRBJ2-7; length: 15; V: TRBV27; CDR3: CASSLPGQGWNEQYF
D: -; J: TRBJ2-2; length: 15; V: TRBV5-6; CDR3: CASSGGLRNTGELFF
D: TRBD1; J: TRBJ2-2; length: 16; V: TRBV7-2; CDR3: CASRRQGAQNTGELFF
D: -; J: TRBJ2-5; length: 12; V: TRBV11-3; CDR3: CASSLRGETQYF
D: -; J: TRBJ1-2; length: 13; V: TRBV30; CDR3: CAWSPQRDYGYTF
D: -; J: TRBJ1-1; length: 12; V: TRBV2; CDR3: CASSEGPDESFF
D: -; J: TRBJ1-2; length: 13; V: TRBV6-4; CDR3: CASSDSRTGGYTF
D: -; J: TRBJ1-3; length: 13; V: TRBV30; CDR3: CAWVAGGGNTIYF
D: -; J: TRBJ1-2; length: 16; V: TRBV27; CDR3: CASSIKGQNDNYGYTF
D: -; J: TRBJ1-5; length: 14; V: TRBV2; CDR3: CASSGVQGGQPQHF
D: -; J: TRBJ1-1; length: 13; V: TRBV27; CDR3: CAAQGAGLTEAFF
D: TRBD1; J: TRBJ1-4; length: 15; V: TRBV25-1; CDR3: CASSDLTGGVEKLFF
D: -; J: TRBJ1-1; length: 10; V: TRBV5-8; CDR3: CASSLGGAFF
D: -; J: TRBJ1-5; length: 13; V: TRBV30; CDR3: CAWTANSNQPQHF
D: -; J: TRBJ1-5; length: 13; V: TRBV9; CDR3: CASSVGENQPQHF
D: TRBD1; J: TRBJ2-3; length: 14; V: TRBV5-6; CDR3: CASSLGGHTDTQYF
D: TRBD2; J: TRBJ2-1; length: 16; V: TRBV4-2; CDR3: CASSQSGGSSYNEQFF
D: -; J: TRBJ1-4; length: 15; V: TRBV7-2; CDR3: CASSLTIGGSEKLFF
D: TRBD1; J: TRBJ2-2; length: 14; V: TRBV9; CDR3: CASSGGQDTGELFF
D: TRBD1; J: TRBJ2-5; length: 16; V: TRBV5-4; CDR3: CASSPPGQGGRETQYF
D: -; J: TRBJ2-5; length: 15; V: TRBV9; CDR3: CASSVGVGNQETQYF
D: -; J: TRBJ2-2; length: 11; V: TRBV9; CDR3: CASSSTGELFF
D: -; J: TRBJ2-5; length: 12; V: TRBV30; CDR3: CAWGGGGETQYF
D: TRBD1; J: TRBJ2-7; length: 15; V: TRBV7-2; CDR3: CASSLAGTGAVEQYF
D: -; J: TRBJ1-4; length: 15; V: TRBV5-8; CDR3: CASSYRSLGGEKLFF
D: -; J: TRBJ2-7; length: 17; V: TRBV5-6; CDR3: CASSLGAWGASSYEQYF
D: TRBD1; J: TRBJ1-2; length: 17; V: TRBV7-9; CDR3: CASSLNAGTGGAGGYTF
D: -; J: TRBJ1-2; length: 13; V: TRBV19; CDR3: CASSIISNYGYTF
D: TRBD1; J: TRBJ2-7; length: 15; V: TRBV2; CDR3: CASRPITGVSNEQYF
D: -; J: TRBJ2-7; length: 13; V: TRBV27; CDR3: CASTPSSSYEQYF